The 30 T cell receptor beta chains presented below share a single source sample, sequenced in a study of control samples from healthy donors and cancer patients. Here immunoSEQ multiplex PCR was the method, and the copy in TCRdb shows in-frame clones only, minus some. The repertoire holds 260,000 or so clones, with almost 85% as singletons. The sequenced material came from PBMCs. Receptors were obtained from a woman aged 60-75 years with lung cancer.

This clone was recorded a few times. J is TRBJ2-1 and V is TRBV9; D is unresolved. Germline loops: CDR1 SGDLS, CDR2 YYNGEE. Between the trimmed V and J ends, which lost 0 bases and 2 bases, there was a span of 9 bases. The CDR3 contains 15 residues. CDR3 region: CASSVESGAYNEQFF. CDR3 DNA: TGTGCCAGCAGCGTAGAATCTGGGGCCTACAATGAGCAGTTCTTC. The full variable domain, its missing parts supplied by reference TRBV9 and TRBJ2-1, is DSGVTQTPKHLITATGQRVTLRCSPRSGDLSVYWYQQSLDQGLQFLIQYYNGEERAKGNILERFSAQQFPDLHSELNLSSLELGDSALYFCASSVESGAYNEQFFGPGTRLTVL.

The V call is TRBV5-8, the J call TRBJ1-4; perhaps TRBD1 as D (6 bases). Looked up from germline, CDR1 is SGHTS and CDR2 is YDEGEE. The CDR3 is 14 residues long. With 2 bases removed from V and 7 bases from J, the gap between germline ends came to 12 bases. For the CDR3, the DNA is TGTGCCAGCAGCTTAACAGGGTTACTTGAAAAACTGTTTTTT. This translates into CASSLTGLLEKLFF.

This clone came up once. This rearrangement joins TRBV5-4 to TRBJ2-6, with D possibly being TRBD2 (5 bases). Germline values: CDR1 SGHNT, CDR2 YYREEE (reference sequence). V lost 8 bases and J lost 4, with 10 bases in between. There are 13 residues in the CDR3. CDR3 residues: CASTEAGANVLTF. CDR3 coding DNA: TGTGCCAGTACGGAGGCGGGGGCCAACGTCCTGACTTTC.

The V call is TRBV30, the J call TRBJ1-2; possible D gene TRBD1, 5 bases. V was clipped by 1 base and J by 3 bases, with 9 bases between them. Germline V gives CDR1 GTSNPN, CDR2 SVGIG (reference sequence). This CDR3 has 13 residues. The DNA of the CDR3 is TGTGCCTGGAGTGGCCAGGGTGACTATGGCTACACCTTC. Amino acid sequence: CAWSGQGDYGYTF.

CDR3: CASSSSRGLEQFF. CDR3 bases: TGTGCCAGCAGCTCTTCGAGGGGCTTAGAGCAGTTCTTC. This chain joins TRBV7-2 and TRBJ2-1; the D call may be TRBD1 or TRBD2 (5 bases each). Between the trimmed V and J ends, which lost 4 bases and 10 bases, there was a span of 14 bases. This CDR3 has 13 amino acids. Per the germline V gene, CDR1 is SGHTA and CDR2 is FQGNSA.

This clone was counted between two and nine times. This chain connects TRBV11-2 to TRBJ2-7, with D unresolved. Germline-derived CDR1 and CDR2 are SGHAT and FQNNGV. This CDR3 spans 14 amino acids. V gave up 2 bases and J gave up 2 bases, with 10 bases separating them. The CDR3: CASSLLGSAYEQYF. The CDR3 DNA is TGTGCCAGCAGCTTATTAGGGTCGGCCTACGAGCAGTACTTC.

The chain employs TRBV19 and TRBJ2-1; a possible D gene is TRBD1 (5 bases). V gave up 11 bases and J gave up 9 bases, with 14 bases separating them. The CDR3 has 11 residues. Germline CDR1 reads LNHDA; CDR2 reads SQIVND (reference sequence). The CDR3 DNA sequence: TGTGCCGCCGATCAGGGTGGTGAGCAGTTCTTC. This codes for CAADQGGEQFF.

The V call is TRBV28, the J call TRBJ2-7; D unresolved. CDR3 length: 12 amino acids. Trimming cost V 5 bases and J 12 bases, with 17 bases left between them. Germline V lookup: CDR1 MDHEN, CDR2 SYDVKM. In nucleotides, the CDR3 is TGTGCCAGCAGTCGCCCAGTTCTACCCCGGTACTTC. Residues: CASSRPVLPRYF.

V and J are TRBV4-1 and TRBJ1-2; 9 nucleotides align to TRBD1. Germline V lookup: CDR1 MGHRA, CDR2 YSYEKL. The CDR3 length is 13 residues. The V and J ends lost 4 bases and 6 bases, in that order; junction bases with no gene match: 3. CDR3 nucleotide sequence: TGCGCCAGCAGCCTGGACAGGGGCGATGGCTACACCTTC. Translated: CASSLDRGDGYTF.

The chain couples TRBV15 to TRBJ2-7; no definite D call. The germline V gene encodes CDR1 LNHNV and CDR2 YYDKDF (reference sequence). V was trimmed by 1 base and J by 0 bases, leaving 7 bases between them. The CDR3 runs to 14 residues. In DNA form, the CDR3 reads TGTGCCACCAGCAGAGTCTACATCTCCTACGAGCAGTACTTC. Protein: CATSRVYISYEQYF. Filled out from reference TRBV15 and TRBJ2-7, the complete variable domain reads DAMVIQNPRYQVTQFGKPVTLSCSQTLNHNVMYWYQQKSSQAPKLLFHYYDKDFNNEADTPDNFQSRRPNTSFCFLDIRSPGLGDTAMYLCATSRVYISYEQYFGPGTRLTVT.

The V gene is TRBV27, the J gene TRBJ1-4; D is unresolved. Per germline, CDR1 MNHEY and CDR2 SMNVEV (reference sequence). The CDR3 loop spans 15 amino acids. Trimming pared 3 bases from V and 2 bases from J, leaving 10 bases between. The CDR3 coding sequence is TGTGCCAGCAGTTTGTACGGGCTTACTAATGAAAAACTGTTTTTT. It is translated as CASSLYGLTNEKLFF. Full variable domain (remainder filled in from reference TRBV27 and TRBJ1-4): EAQVTQNPRYLITVTGKKLTVTCSQNMNHEYMSWYRQDPGLGLRQIYYSMNVEVTDKGDVPEGYKVSRKEKRNFPLILESPSPNQTSLYFCASSLYGLTNEKLFFGSGTQLSVL.

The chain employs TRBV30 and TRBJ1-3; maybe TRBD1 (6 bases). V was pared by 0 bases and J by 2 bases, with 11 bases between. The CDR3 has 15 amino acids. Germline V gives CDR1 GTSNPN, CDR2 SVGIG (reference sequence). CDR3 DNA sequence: TGTGCCTGGAGTGTACTGGCAGGGGCTGGAAACACCATATATTTT. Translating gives CAWSVLAGAGNTIYF. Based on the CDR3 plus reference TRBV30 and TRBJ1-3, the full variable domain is SQTIHQWPATLVQPVGSPLSLECTVEGTSNPNLYWYRQAAGRGLQLLFYSVGIGQISSEVPQNLSASRPQDRQFILSSKKLLLSDSGFYLCAWSVLAGAGNTIYFGEGSWLTVV.

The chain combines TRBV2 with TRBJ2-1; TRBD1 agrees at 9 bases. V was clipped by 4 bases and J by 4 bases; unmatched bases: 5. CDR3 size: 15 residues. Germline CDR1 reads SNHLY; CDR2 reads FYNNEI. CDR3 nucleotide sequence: TGTGCCAGCAGTGCCCGACAGGGGGGGTACAATGAGCAGTTCTTC. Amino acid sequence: CASSARQGGYNEQFF. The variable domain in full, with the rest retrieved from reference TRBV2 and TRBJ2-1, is EPEVTQTPSHQVTQMGQEVILRCVPISNHLYFYWYRQILGQKVEFLVSFYNNEISEKSEIFDDQFSVERPDGSNFTLKIRSTKLEDSAMYFCASSARQGGYNEQFFGPGTRLTVL.

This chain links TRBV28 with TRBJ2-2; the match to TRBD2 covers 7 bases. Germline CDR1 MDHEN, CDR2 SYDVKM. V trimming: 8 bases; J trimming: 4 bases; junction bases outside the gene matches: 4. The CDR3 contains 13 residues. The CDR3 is CASVAGVTGELFF. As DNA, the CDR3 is TGTGCCAGCGTGGCGGGAGTCACCGGGGAGCTGTTTTTT.

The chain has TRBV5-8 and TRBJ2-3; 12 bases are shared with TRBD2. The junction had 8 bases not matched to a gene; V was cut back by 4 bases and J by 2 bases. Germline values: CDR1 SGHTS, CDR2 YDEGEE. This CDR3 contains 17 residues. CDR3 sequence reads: CASSVGASGRATDTQYF. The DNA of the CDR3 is TGTGCCAGCAGCGTTGGGGCTAGCGGGAGGGCCACAGATACGCAGTATTTT.

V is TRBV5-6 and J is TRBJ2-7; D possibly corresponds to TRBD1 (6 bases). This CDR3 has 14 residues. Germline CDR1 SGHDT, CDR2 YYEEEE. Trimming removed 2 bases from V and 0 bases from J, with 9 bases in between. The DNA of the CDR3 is TGTGCCAGCAGCTTTACAGGGAACTCCTACGAGCAGTACTTC. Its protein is CASSFTGNSYEQYF.

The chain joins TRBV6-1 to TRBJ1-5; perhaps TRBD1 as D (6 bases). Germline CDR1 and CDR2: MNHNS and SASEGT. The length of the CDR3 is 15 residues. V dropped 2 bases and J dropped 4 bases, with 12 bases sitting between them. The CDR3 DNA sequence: TGTGCCAGCAGTGAATTCGGACAGCTGAATCAGCCCCAGCATTTT. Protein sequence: CASSEFGQLNQPQHF.

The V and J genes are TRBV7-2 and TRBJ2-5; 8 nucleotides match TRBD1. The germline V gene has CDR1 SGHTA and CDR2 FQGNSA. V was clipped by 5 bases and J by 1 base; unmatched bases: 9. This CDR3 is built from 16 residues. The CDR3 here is CASSAGTGRTQETQYF. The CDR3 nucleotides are TGTGCCAGCAGCGCCGGGACAGGTCGGACCCAAGAGACCCAGTACTTC.

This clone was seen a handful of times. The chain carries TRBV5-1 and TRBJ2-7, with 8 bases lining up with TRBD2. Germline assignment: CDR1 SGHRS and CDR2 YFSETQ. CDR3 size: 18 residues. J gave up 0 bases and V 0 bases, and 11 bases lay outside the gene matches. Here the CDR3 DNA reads TGCGCCAGCAGCTTGGCGGGGGGGGGTCCCGTTACCTCCTACGAGCAGTACTTC. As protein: CASSLAGGGPVTSYEQYF.

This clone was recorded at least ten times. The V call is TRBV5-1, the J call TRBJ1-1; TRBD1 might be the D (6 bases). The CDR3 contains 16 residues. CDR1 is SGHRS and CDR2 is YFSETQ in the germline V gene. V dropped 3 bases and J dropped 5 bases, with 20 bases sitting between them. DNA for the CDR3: TGCGCCAGCAGCTGGAACCTACAGGGAAGAGGGACTGAAGCTTTCTTT. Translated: CASSWNLQGRGTEAFF.

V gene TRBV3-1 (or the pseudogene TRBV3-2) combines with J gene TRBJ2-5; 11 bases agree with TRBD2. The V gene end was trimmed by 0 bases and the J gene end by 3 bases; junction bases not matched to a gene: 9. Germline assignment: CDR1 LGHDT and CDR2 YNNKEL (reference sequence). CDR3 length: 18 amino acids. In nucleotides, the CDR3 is TGTGCCAGCAGCCAAGATCTTGGCCTAGCGGGAGGAAAAGAGACCCAGTACTTC. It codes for CASSQDLGLAGGKETQYF.

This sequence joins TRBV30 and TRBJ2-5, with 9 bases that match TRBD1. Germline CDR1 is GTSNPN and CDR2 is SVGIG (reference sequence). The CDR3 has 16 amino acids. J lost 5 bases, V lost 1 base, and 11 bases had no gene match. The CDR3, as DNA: TGTGCCTGGAGTGCCGATGCACAGGGGGCATCGGAGACCCAGTACTTC. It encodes CAWSADAQGASETQYF.

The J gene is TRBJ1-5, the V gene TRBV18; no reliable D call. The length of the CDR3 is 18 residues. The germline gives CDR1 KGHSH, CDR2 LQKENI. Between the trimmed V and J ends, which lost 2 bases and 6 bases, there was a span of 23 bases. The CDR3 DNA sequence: TGTGCCAGCTCACCATTCGGCTCGCGGGAAGGAGGAAGTCAGCCCCAGCATTTT. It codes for CASSPFGSREGGSQPQHF.

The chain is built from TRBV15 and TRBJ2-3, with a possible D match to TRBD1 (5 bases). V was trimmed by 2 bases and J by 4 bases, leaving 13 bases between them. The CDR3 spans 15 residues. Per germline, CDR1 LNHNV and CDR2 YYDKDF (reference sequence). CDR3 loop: CATSRPQDSSDTQYF. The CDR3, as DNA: TGTGCCACCAGCAGACCCCAAGACAGTTCAGATACGCAGTATTTT.

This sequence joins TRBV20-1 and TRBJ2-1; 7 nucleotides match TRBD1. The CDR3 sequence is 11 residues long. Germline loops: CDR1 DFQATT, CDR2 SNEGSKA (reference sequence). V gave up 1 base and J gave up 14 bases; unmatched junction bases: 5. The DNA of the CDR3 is TGCAGTGCTAGAGTAGGGGGCAGGAAGTTCTTC. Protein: CSARVGGRKFF.

The CDR3 DNA follows: TGCGCCAGCAGCTTGTCCACGGGCGACTATGGCTACACCTTC. Its protein product is CASSLSTGDYGYTF. The chain has TRBV5-1 and TRBJ1-2; no reliable D call. The V gene's germline CDR1 is SGHRS and CDR2 YFSETQ. This CDR3 is built from 14 residues. V was clipped by 1 base and J by 3 bases, with 10 bases between them. Supplemented by reference TRBV5-1 and TRBJ1-2, the full variable domain reads KAGVTQTPRYLIKTRGQQVTLSCSPISGHRSVSWYQQTPGQGLQFLFEYFSETQRNKGNFPGRFSGRQFSNSRSEMNVSTLELGDSALYLCASSLSTGDYGYTFGSGTRLTVV.

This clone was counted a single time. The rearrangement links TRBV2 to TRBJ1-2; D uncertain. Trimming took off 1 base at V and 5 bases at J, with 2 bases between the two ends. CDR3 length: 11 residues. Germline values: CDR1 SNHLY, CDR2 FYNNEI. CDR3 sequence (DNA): TGTGCCAGCAGTGAAGATTATGGCTACACCTTC. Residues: CASSEDYGYTF. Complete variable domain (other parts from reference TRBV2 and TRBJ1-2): EPEVTQTPSHQVTQMGQEVILRCVPISNHLYFYWYRQILGQKVEFLVSFYNNEISEKSEIFDDQFSVERPDGSNFTLKIRSTKLEDSAMYFCASSEDYGYTFGSGTRLTVV.

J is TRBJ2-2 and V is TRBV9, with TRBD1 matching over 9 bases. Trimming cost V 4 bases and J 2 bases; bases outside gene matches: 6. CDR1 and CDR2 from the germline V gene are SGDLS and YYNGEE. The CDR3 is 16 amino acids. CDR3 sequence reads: CASSFADRGNTGELFF. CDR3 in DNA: TGTGCCAGCAGCTTCGCGGACAGGGGTAACACCGGGGAGCTGTTTTTT.

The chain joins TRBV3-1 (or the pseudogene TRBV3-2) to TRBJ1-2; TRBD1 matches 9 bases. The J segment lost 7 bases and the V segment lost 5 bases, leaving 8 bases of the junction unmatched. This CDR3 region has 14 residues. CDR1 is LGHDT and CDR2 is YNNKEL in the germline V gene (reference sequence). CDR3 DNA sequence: TGTGCCAGCAGCGCCATGACAGGGGGAAGTGGCTACACCTTC. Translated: CASSAMTGGSGYTF.

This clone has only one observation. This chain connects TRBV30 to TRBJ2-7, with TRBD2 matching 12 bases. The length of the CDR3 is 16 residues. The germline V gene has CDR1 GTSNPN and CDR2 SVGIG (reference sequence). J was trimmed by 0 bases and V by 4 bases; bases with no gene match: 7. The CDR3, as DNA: TGTGCCTGGAAGGGACTAGCGGGTAGGAGCTCCTACGAGCAGTACTTC. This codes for CAWKGLAGRSSYEQYF.